The source of this TCR beta chain is a study of CD8+CD57+ T cells in acquired aplastic anemia. Profiling of TCR beta VDJ combinations and CDR3 sequences used genomic DNA as template. TCRdb reanalysed the reads using MiXCR and keeps one entry per CDR3 protein. The sample consists of roughly 93,000 distinct CDR3 sequences, 55% to 75% of them appearing once. All patients picked for sequencing had shown, by flow cytometry, an expansion of CD8+CD57+ cells. Source material: sorted CD4+, CD8+, or CD8+CD57+ T cells (not recorded which) from PBMCs. This clonotype originated in a human donor with aplastic anemia.

The CDR3 loop reads CATSEQIGTDTQYF. The CDR3 DNA reads as TGTGCCACCAGTGAGCAAATTGGGACAGATACGCAGTATTTT. J is TRBJ2-3 and V is TRBV24-1; D uncertain. Germline V gives CDR1 KGHDR, CDR2 SFDVKD. V was trimmed by 4 bases and J by 3 bases, leaving 10 bases between them. The CDR3 is 14 residues long.